The rows below give T cell receptor beta chains drawn from one sample of a study of CD8 T cells in ankylosing spondylitis. TCRdb reanalysed the 5' RACE reads using MiXCR and keeps one entry per CDR3 protein. The data contain 470,000 or so distinct CDR3 sequences, roughly a quarter of them seen just once; the ten biggest clones take up 0.75% to 0.9%. The sequenced sample consisted of blood, either unsorted or a sorted T cell fraction (not recorded which). These receptors were taken from a male donor with ankylosing spondylitis. Each CDR3 is given with its conserved first and last residue. The D gene is left open where the match is weak. Size tells how often a clone was seen (once, few, many) or the class of an expanded clone, and some rows leave it out.

J gene: TRBJ2-1; clone size: -; D gene: TRBD2; V gene: TRBV20-1; CDR3 protein: CSARFTTSDHYNEQFF
J gene: TRBJ2-3; clone size: -; D gene: -; V gene: TRBV4-2; CDR3 protein: CASSQVQRASTDTQYF
J gene: TRBJ2-3; clone size: -; D gene: -; V gene: TRBV20-1; CDR3 protein: CSASDSSGSEVHEDTQYF
J gene: TRBJ2-2; clone size: -; D gene: TRBD1; V gene: TRBV5-1; CDR3 protein: CASSLRDRPTGELFF
J gene: TRBJ2-1; clone size: few; D gene: -; V gene: TRBV20-1; CDR3 protein: CSAIVQRAVYNEQFF
J gene: TRBJ1-2; clone size: -; D gene: -; V gene: TRBV20-1; CDR3 protein: CSARDRTGPNFYTF
J gene: TRBJ2-7; clone size: few; D gene: TRBD1; V gene: TRBV10-1; CDR3 protein: CASSDHSQGAKYEQYF
J gene: TRBJ1-1; clone size: few; D gene: TRBD1; V gene: TRBV5-1; CDR3 protein: CASSWTGSELDTEAFF
J gene: TRBJ2-3; clone size: few; D gene: TRBD2; V gene: TRBV5-4; CDR3 protein: CASTMGTSGSRSADTQYF
J gene: TRBJ1-5; clone size: -; D gene: TRBD1; V gene: TRBV12-3/TRBV12-4; CDR3 protein: CASSSLFGQGVWNQPQHF
J gene: TRBJ2-1; clone size: few; D gene: TRBD2; V gene: TRBV20-1; CDR3 protein: CSATSRVAGDNEQFF
J gene: TRBJ1-4; clone size: few; D gene: -; V gene: TRBV7-9; CDR3 protein: CASSLGFFPATNEKLFF
J gene: TRBJ1-1; clone size: -; D gene: -; V gene: TRBV28; CDR3 protein: CASRLYRVNTEAFF
J gene: TRBJ1-2; clone size: -; D gene: -; V gene: TRBV5-6; CDR3 protein: CASSPCRVGGYTF
J gene: TRBJ2-4; clone size: few; D gene: TRBD1; V gene: TRBV5-1; CDR3 protein: CASSLHSGAGGPQNIQYF
J gene: TRBJ1-4; clone size: -; D gene: TRBD1; V gene: TRBV27; CDR3 protein: CASRSGQGWEKLFF
J gene: TRBJ1-6; clone size: -; D gene: TRBD1; V gene: TRBV7-9; CDR3 protein: CASSSQGTGSPLHF
J gene: TRBJ2-3; clone size: -; D gene: -; V gene: TRBV14; CDR3 protein: CASSLLPPPDTQYF
J gene: TRBJ2-1; clone size: -; D gene: -; V gene: TRBV19; CDR3 protein: CASSTRTASQFF
J gene: TRBJ1-5; clone size: few; D gene: -; V gene: TRBV19; CDR3 protein: CASSIVGPGEPQHF
J gene: TRBJ2-2; clone size: -; D gene: -; V gene: TRBV5-1; CDR3 protein: CASPVGPGSRRDTGELFF
J gene: TRBJ2-3; clone size: -; D gene: TRBD2; V gene: TRBV28; CDR3 protein: CASSWVAGDTQYF
J gene: TRBJ2-3; clone size: -; D gene: TRBD2; V gene: TRBV27; CDR3 protein: CAARPLAGVTDTQYF
J gene: TRBJ2-3; clone size: -; D gene: -; V gene: TRBV29-1; CDR3 protein: CSVDDPASDHTDTQYF
J gene: TRBJ2-1; clone size: -; D gene: -; V gene: TRBV15; CDR3 protein: CATSRAPYNEQFF
J gene: TRBJ2-1; clone size: -; D gene: -; V gene: TRBV13; CDR3 protein: CASSSRFWEVEQFF
J gene: TRBJ2-7; clone size: -; D gene: -; V gene: TRBV5-5; CDR3 protein: CVSSLAGRIEQYF
J gene: TRBJ2-7; clone size: few; D gene: -; V gene: TRBV20-1; CDR3 protein: CSADRTPSYEQYF
J gene: TRBJ2-7; clone size: -; D gene: TRBD2; V gene: TRBV3-1; CDR3 protein: CASSHGTSGINEQYF
J gene: TRBJ2-1; clone size: -; D gene: -; V gene: TRBV20-1; CDR3 protein: CSATLQGSNSYNEQFF
J gene: TRBJ1-5; clone size: -; D gene: TRBD1; V gene: TRBV20-1; CDR3 protein: CSALTRDRGNQPQHF
J gene: TRBJ2-3; clone size: few; D gene: -; V gene: TRBV5-1; CDR3 protein: CASSLIQGAGNTQYF
J gene: TRBJ2-2; clone size: -; D gene: -; V gene: TRBV5-1; CDR3 protein: CASSGSLNTGELFF
J gene: TRBJ2-6; clone size: -; D gene: -; V gene: TRBV2; CDR3 protein: CASREQVSGANVLTF
J gene: TRBJ2-5; clone size: few; D gene: -; V gene: TRBV10-3; CDR3 protein: CAISESKGKETQYF
J gene: TRBJ1-5; clone size: -; D gene: -; V gene: TRBV20-1; CDR3 protein: CSARRMGPPNQPQHF
J gene: TRBJ1-3; clone size: -; D gene: TRBD1; V gene: TRBV9; CDR3 protein: CASSALTGDGNTIYF
J gene: TRBJ2-3; clone size: -; D gene: -; V gene: TRBV20-1; CDR3 protein: CSASSTTDTQYF
J gene: TRBJ2-3; clone size: -; D gene: TRBD2; V gene: TRBV12-3/TRBV12-4; CDR3 protein: CASILTSPTDTQYF
J gene: TRBJ2-2; clone size: -; D gene: TRBD2; V gene: TRBV5-4; CDR3 protein: CASSPIASGRTGELFF
J gene: TRBJ2-5; clone size: -; D gene: -; V gene: TRBV5-1; CDR3 protein: CASSLNLVGSQETQYF
J gene: TRBJ2-7; clone size: -; D gene: -; V gene: TRBV21-1; CDR3 protein: CASSKDTGTGTYEQYF
J gene: TRBJ1-1; clone size: -; D gene: -; V gene: TRBV19; CDR3 protein: CASRPREGPTTEAFF
J gene: TRBJ2-7; clone size: -; D gene: TRBD2; V gene: TRBV9; CDR3 protein: CASSIGTSNEQYF
J gene: TRBJ2-7; clone size: -; D gene: -; V gene: TRBV3-1; CDR3 protein: CASSHAGSPSYEQYF
J gene: TRBJ2-1; clone size: once; D gene: TRBD2; V gene: TRBV3-1; CDR3 protein: CASSVSLAGEQFF
J gene: TRBJ2-1; clone size: many; D gene: -; V gene: TRBV29-1; CDR3 protein: CSVGENEQFF